This T cell receptor beta chain was sequenced for a study of early T cells in non-severe SARS-CoV-2 infection. Broader study findings: Missing private and CD4 specificities, VDJdb matching favored anti-spike CD8 responses.

Each cDNA molecule carried a unique molecular identifier. TCRdb ran MiXCR on the 5' RACE reads and lists one entry per CDR3 protein. This table has about 64,000 distinct CDR3 sequences, over 9.5% appearing once. V lost 6 bases and J lost 2, with 10 bases in between. The CDR3 has 13 residues. Germline V CDR1 and CDR2: MDHEN, SYDVKM. This clonotype was detected a few times. Its specificity is unknown. V is TRBV28 and J is TRBJ1-1; no definite D call. The TCR originated in an adult who was a healthcare worker with PCR-confirmed SARS-CoV-2 infection or an uninfected control (not recorded which). Sequenced material: whole blood, taken at baseline. CDR3 DNA sequence: TGTGCCAGCAGCGACCCCCCTAACACTGAAGCTTTCTTT. It is translated as CASSDPPNTEAFF.